The 29 T cell receptor beta chains presented below share a single source sample, sequenced in a study of blood T cell repertoires in COVID-19. The repertoire was sequenced with immunoSEQ multiplex PCR; TCRdb's copy has only in-frame clones and lacks some. The profile covers about 140,000 clones, with about 79% appearing a single time and 10% to 13% taken by the ten largest. Sequenced sample: peripheral blood. These receptor sequences come from a man in his sixties with active or convalescent COVID-19.

The V and J genes are TRBV11-3 and TRBJ1-1; D not certain. The CDR3 spans 13 residues. Germline V CDR1 and CDR2: SGHNT, YENEEA. Trimming took 8 bases from V and 0 from J, leaving 10 bases between them. The CDR3 DNA follows: TGTGCCAGCGGCCTACAGATGAACACTGAAGCTTTCTTT. Residues: CASGLQMNTEAFF.

This rearrangement joins TRBV11-2 to TRBJ1-6; TRBD1 aligns across 8 bases. Germline V gene sequence: CDR1 SGHAT, CDR2 FQNNGV. V lost 4 bases to trimming and J lost 10 bases; unmatched junction nucleotides: 6. There are 14 residues in the CDR3. This chain's CDR3 is CASSSTGAVSPLHF. For the CDR3, the DNA is TGTGCCAGCAGCTCGACAGGGGCCGTATCACCCCTCCACTTT.

CDR3 loop: CASRADNYGYTF. The CDR3 DNA reads as TGTGCCAGCAGGGCAGATAACTATGGCTACACCTTC. The rearrangement links TRBV27 to TRBJ1-2; D not resolved. The V end was cut by 6 bases, the J end by 1 base, with 6 bases between. CDR3 length: 12 amino acids. Germline CDR1 reads MNHEY; CDR2 reads SMNVEV (reference sequence).

V and J are TRBV18 and TRBJ2-7; 7 bases align to TRBD2. Germline CDR1 is KGHSH and CDR2 is LQKENI. The V gene end was trimmed by 2 bases and the J gene end by 5 bases; junction bases not matched to a gene: 6. The CDR3 spans 14 residues. The CDR3 loop reads CASSPGRGGHEQYV. The CDR3 nucleotides are TGTGCCAGCTCACCAGGGAGGGGCGGCCACGAGCAGTACGTC.

The V gene is TRBV9, the J gene TRBJ2-7; 7 nucleotides agree with TRBD2. The ends lost 4 bases at V and 9 bases at J; junction bases unmatched: 16. Germline-derived CDR1 and CDR2 are SGDLS and YYNGEE. The CDR3 spans 15 residues. The CDR3 is CASSPGWGGSAGQYF. The CDR3 coding sequence is TGTGCCAGCAGCCCCGGTTGGGGGGGGTCTGCGGGGCAGTACTTC.

The chain combines TRBV11-3 with TRBJ1-2; no firm D call. Trimming removed 5 bases from V and 0 bases from J, with 22 bases in between. The CDR3 extends over 18 amino acids. CDR1 is SGHNT, CDR2 YENEEA, per germline. Written as DNA, the CDR3 is TGTGCCAGCAGCCGCCGAGGGTCGGGAGTGGCCGCTAACTATGGCTACACCTTC. It translates to CASSRRGSGVAANYGYTF.

The chain links TRBV14 to TRBJ1-3, with D maybe TRBD1 (6 bases). CDR1 is SGHDN, CDR2 FVKESK, per germline. V was cut by 5 bases and J by 0 bases, with 11 bases left in between. The CDR3 length is 15 residues. CDR3 sequence (DNA): TGTGCCAGCAGCACGGACAGCCTCTCTGGAAACACCATATATTTT. It is translated as CASSTDSLSGNTIYF.

This chain links TRBV18 with TRBJ1-3; D is undetermined. The length of the CDR3 is 15 residues. Trimming cost V 4 bases and J 0 bases, with 10 bases left between them. Per the germline V gene, CDR1 is KGHSH and CDR2 is LQKENI. The CDR3 here is CASSLRTRSGNTIYF. As DNA, the CDR3 is TGTGCCAGCTCACTCCGGACTCGCTCTGGAAACACCATATATTTT.

This rearrangement joins TRBV4-3 to TRBJ2-2; 7 bases map to TRBD2. With V trimmed by 0 bases and J by 4 bases, 14 bases remained unmatched. CDR1 and CDR2 (germline): LGHNA, YSLEER. This CDR3 is built from 19 residues. DNA of the CDR3: TGCGCCAGCAGCCAAGAGAGGTGGTCTCTAACGGGGGGCACCGGGGAGCTGTTTTTT. Protein product: CASSQERWSLTGGTGELFF.

The chain links TRBV9 to TRBJ2-1; 12 positions agree with TRBD2. Germline lookup yields CDR1 SGDLS and CDR2 YYNGEE. CDR3 length equals 18 residues. Trimming removed 0 bases from V and 3 bases from J; junction bases left unmatched: 7. Here the CDR3 reads CASSVATSGRFGYNEQFF. The DNA for the CDR3 is TGTGCCAGCAGCGTAGCGACTAGCGGGAGATTCGGCTACAATGAGCAGTTCTTC. Together with reference TRBV9 and TRBJ2-1, the CDR3 gives the full variable domain: DSGVTQTPKHLITATGQRVTLRCSPRSGDLSVYWYQQSLDQGLQFLIQYYNGEERAKGNILERFSAQQFPDLHSELNLSSLELGDSALYFCASSVATSGRFGYNEQFFGPGTRLTVL.

This clone was observed a few times. The rearrangement uses TRBV3-1 (or the pseudogene TRBV3-2) and TRBJ1-1, with D possibly TRBD1 on 5 matching bases. CDR1 is LGHDT and CDR2 is YNNKEL in the germline V gene (reference sequence). The CDR3 has 12 residues. With 4 bases removed from V and 8 bases from J, the gap between germline ends came to 11 bases. The chain's CDR3 is CASSPWRGEAFF. As DNA, the CDR3 is TGTGCCAGCAGCCCCTGGAGGGGCGAAGCTTTCTTT.

The genes are TRBV7-9 and TRBJ2-5, with 10 bases lining up with TRBD1. The CDR3 extends over 17 amino acids. Per the germline V gene, CDR1 is SEHNR and CDR2 is FQNEAQ (reference sequence). Unmatched junction bases numbered 11, after V lost 5 bases and J lost 2 bases. The CDR3 loop is CASSPGQGRYTQETQYF. The CDR3 DNA reads as TGTGCCAGCAGCCCGGGACAGGGGAGGTATACACAAGAGACCCAGTACTTC.

The V call is TRBV7-6, the J call TRBJ2-1; 11 bases line up with TRBD2. J gave up 6 bases and V 2 bases, and 3 bases lay outside the gene matches. Germline V gene data show CDR1 as SGHVS and CDR2 as FNYEAQ. The CDR3 has 15 residues. CDR3 protein: CASSLLAGGGNEQFF. The DNA for the CDR3 is TGTGCCAGCAGCTTACTAGCGGGAGGAGGCAATGAGCAGTTCTTC.

V is TRBV6-5 and J is TRBJ1-1; TRBD1 aligns across 8 bases. The length of the CDR3 is 14 residues. The V gene's germline CDR1 is MNHEY and CDR2 SVGAGI. The junction had 3 bases not matched to a gene; V was cut back by 5 bases and J by 1 base. The CDR3 is CASSTGTGNTEAFF. The CDR3 DNA follows: TGTGCCAGCAGTACTGGGACAGGGAACACTGAAGCTTTCTTT.

This clone is a singleton in its sample. The V call is TRBV25-1, the J call TRBJ1-2, with D unclear. V was clipped by 5 bases and J by 4 bases, with 11 bases between them. This CDR3 is 13 amino acids long. From germline, CDR1 is MGHDK and CDR2 SYGVNS. CDR3 DNA: TGTGCCAGCAGTAGTGGGCAGGTCTATGGCTACACCTTC. This encodes CASSSGQVYGYTF.

This sequence joins TRBV14 and TRBJ1-2, with TRBD1 as a possible D gene (5 bases). Trimming stripped 1 base from V and 4 bases from J, with 13 bases between. Germline lookup yields CDR1 SGHDN and CDR2 FVKESK. There are 15 residues in the CDR3. CDR3 in DNA: TGTGCCAGCAGCCAAGGGGGACTGATACGCTATGGCTACACCTTC. As protein: CASSQGGLIRYGYTF. The full variable domain, rest sourced from reference TRBV14 and TRBJ1-2, is EAGVTQFPSHSVIEKGQTVTLRCDPISGHDNLYWYRRVMGKEIKFLLHFVKESKQDESGMPNNRFLAERTGGTYSTLKVQPAELEDSGVYFCASSQGGLIRYGYTFGSGTRLTVV.

The chain has TRBV28 and TRBJ1-1; no firm D call. Trimming took 6 bases from V and 10 from J, leaving 21 bases between them. CDR1 MDHEN and CDR2 SYDVKM come from the germline V gene. The CDR3 is made up of 14 amino acids. The CDR3 is CASSQNVRQLGAFF. In nucleotides, the CDR3 is TGTGCCAGCAGCCAGAATGTAAGACAACTAGGAGCTTTCTTT.

V usage is TRBV4-1 and J usage is TRBJ2-1; 12 nucleotides match TRBD1. After removal of 1 base from V and 9 bases from J, the junction contained 7 bases not matched to a gene. The CDR3 has 16 residues. Germline V lookup: CDR1 MGHRA, CDR2 YSYEKL. The CDR3 is CASSQVGQGARGEQFF. CDR3 coding DNA: TGCGCCAGCAGCCAAGTGGGACAGGGGGCGCGTGGTGAGCAGTTCTTC.

V is TRBV27 and J is TRBJ1-5, with TRBD1 as a possible D gene (5 bases). V was clipped by 6 bases and J by 3 bases, with 15 bases between them. In germline, CDR1 is MNHEY, CDR2 SMNVEV (reference sequence). The CDR3 is 15 amino acids. In DNA form, the CDR3 reads TGTGCCAGCAGCCCCTCCGGACACTACAATCAGCCCCAGCATTTT. Residues: CASSPSGHYNQPQHF.

The chain is built from TRBV9 and TRBJ1-6; a weak D match, TRBD1 (6 bases). This CDR3 spans 14 amino acids. Germline V gene lookup returns CDR1 SGDLS and CDR2 YYNGEE. Trimming removed 0 bases from V and 10 bases from J, with 11 bases in between. The CDR3 protein is CASSVEGGRSPLHF. The CDR3 DNA reads as TGTGCCAGCAGCGTAGAGGGGGGGCGGTCACCCCTCCACTTT.

The chain recombines TRBV15 with TRBJ1-6; D unclear. Trimming cost V 5 bases and J 0 bases, with 5 bases left between them. Germline V lookup: CDR1 LNHNV, CDR2 YYDKDF (reference sequence). CDR3 size: 14 residues. CDR3 sequence (DNA): TGTGCCACCAGCGATAGCTCCTATAATTCACCCCTCCACTTT. Its translation: CATSDSSYNSPLHF.

The chain recombines TRBV24-1 with TRBJ2-3, with 9 bases that match TRBD1. Trimming took 4 bases from V and 2 from J; bases not matched to a gene: 12. The CDR3 totals 18 residues. Germline lookup yields CDR1 KGHDR and CDR2 SFDVKD. CDR3 nucleotides: TGTGCCACCAGTGACCCCACAATATACAGGGGGCTCACAGATACGCAGTATTTT. Its translation: CATSDPTIYRGLTDTQYF.

The chain is built from TRBV15 and TRBJ2-2; 8 nucleotides match TRBD1. Trimming cost V 3 bases and J 3 bases; bases outside gene matches: 0. Germline loops: CDR1 LNHNV, CDR2 YYDKDF (reference sequence). The CDR3 is 14 amino acids. CDR3 residues: CATSRTGDTGELFF. DNA of the CDR3: TGTGCCACCAGCAGGACAGGGGACACCGGGGAGCTGTTTTTT.

The rearrangement joins TRBV7-2 to TRBJ2-5; D may be TRBD2 (5 bases). The CDR3 consists of 13 residues. The V and J ends lost 5 bases and 5 bases respectively, with 12 bases between them. Germline CDR1 and CDR2: SGHTA and FQGNSA. This chain's CDR3 is CASSVGSVETQYF. The CDR3 bases are TGTGCCAGCAGCGTAGGGAGCGTGGAGACCCAGTACTTC. Based on the CDR3 plus reference TRBV7-2 and TRBJ2-5, the full variable domain is GAGVSQSPSNKVTEKGKDVELRCDPISGHTALYWYRQSLGQGLEFLIYFQGNSAPDKSGLPSDRFSAERTGGSVSTLTIQRTQQEDSAVYLCASSVGSVETQYFGPGTRLLVL.

The rearrangement joins TRBV7-2 to TRBJ1-5; no clear D gene. The germline V and J ends were trimmed by 3 bases and 0 bases, with 3 bases remaining between them. The CDR3 loop spans 13 amino acids. CDR1 SGHTA and CDR2 FQGNSA come from the germline V gene. CDR3 nucleotides: TGTGCCAGCAGCTTGAGTAGCAATCAGCCCCAGCATTTT. The encoded protein is CASSLSSNQPQHF. The variable domain in full, with the rest retrieved from reference TRBV7-2 and TRBJ1-5, is GAGVSQSPSNKVTEKGKDVELRCDPISGHTALYWYRQSLGQGLEFLIYFQGNSAPDKSGLPSDRFSAERTGGSVSTLTIQRTQQEDSAVYLCASSLSSNQPQHFGDGTRLSIL.

This chain links TRBV27 with TRBJ1-5; D gene ambiguous. Germline CDR1 is MNHEY and CDR2 is SMNVEV (reference sequence). V shed 2 bases and J shed 4 bases, with 9 bases lying between them. The CDR3 contains 14 residues. This chain's CDR3 is CASSLRLGNQPQHF. CDR3 DNA sequence: TGTGCCAGCAGTTTAAGACTCGGGAATCAGCCCCAGCATTTT.

The V call is TRBV6-5, the J call TRBJ1-3, with D possibly matching TRBD1 (6 bases). The CDR3 sequence is 14 residues long. CDR1 MNHEY and CDR2 SVGAGI come from the germline V gene. Trimming pared 5 bases from V and 2 bases from J, leaving 10 bases between. As DNA, the CDR3 is TGTGCCAGCAGTCAACAGGGAACTGGAAACACCATATATTTT. Translated, it gives CASSQQGTGNTIYF.

This chain joins TRBV19 and TRBJ1-1; D not certain. Trimming shortened V by 10 bases and J by 0 bases, and 12 bases separated the two germline ends. Germline CDR1 and CDR2: LNHDA and SQIVND (reference sequence). The CDR3 has 13 residues. The CDR3 protein is CATTVKMNTEAFF. The CDR3 region has the DNA TGTGCCACCACAGTGAAGATGAACACTGAAGCTTTCTTT.

There are a few counts of this clone. The gene calls are TRBV6-5 and TRBJ1-4; 7 bases match TRBD1. The V gene end was trimmed by 10 bases and the J gene end by 4 bases; junction bases not matched to a gene: 6. The CDR3 sequence is 13 residues long. Looked up from germline, CDR1 is MNHEY and CDR2 is SVGAGI. CDR3 nucleotide sequence: TGTGCCACCACGGGACAGAATAATGAAAAACTGTTTTTT. This encodes CATTGQNNEKLFF.